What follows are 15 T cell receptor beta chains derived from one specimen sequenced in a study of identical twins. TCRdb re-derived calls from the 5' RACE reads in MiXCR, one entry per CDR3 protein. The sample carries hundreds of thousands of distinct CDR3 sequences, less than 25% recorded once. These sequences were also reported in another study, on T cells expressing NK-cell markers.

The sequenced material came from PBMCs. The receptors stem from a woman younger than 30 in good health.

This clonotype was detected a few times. The CDR3 region has the DNA TGTGCCAGCAGCTTGTTAATGAGTGGGGGATCAGATACGCAGTATTTT. Protein sequence: CASSLLMSGGSDTQYF. The chain is built from TRBV7-6 and TRBJ2-3; either TRBD1 or TRBD2 may supply D (5 bases each). There are 16 residues in the CDR3. V dropped 3 bases and J dropped 4 bases, with 17 bases sitting between them. Germline V CDR1 and CDR2: SGHVS, FNYEAQ.

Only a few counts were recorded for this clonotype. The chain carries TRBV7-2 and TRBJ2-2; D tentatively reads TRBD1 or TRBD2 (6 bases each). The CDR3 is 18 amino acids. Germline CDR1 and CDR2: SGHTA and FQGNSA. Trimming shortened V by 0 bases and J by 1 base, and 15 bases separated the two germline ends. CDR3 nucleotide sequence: TGTGCCAGCAGCTTAGCGCTACGGGGGCCTCTGAACACCGGGGAGCTGTTTTTT. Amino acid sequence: CASSLALRGPLNTGELFF.

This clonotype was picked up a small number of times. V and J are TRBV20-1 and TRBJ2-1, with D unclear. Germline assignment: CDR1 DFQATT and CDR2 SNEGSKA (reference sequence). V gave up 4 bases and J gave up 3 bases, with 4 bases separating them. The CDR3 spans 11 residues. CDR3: CSATRYNEQFF. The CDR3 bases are TGCAGTGCTACCCGCTACAATGAGCAGTTCTTC.

The CDR3 region is CATVRAFVNTGANEQYF. DNA for the CDR3: TGTGCCACCGTCCGGGCCTTCGTCAATACGGGAGCGAACGAGCAGTACTTC. V is TRBV10-3 and J is TRBJ2-7; a possible D gene is TRBD2 (6 bases). Germline loops: CDR1 ENHRY, CDR2 SYGVKD. The CDR3 contains 17 residues. Trimming took 10 bases from V and 5 from J, leaving 30 bases between them.

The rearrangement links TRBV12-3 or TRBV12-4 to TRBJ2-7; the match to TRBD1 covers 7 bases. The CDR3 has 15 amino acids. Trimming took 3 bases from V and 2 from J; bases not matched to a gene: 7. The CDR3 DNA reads TGTGCCAGCAGTTTGACGACAGGGAGCACCTACGAGCAGTACTTC. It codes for CASSLTTGSTYEQYF.

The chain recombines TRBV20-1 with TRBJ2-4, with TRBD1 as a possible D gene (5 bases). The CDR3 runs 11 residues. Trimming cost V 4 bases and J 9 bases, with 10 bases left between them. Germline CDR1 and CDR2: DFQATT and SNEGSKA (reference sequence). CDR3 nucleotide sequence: TGCAGTGCTATAGTGGGGCTCATTCAGTACTTC. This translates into CSAIVGLIQYF.

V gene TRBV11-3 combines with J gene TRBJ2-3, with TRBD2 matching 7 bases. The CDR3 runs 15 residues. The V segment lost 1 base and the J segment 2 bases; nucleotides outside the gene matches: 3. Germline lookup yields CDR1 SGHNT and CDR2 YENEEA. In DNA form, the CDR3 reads TGTGCCAGCAGCTTAGGTCGGGGGGACACAGATACGCAGTATTTT. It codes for CASSLGRGDTDTQYF.

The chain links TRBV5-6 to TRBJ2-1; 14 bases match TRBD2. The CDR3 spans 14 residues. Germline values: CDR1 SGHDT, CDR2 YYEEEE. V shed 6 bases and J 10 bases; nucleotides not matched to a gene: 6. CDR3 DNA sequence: TGTGCCAGCAAACCGGGACTAGCGGGAGAGGAGCAGTTCTTC. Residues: CASKPGLAGEEQFF.

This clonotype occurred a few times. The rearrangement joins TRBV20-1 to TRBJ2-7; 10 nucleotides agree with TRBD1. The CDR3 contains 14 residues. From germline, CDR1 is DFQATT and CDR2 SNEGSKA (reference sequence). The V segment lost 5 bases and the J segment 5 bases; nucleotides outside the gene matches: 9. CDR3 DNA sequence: TGCAGTGCTCGCCCGGGACAGGGGTTCCACGAGCAGTACTTC. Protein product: CSARPGQGFHEQYF.

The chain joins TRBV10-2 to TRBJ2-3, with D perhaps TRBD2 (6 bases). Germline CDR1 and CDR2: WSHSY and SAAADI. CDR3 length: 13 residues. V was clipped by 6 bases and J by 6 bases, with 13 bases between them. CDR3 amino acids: CASRSLAGDTQYF. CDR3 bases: TGCGCCAGCAGGAGCCTCGCGGGGGATACGCAGTATTTT.

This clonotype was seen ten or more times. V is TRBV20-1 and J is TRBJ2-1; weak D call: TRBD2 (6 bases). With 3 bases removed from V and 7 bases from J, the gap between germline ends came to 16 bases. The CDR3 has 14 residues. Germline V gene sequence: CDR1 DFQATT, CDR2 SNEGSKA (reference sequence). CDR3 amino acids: CSARGDGGRNEQFF. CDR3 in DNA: TGCAGTGCTAGGGGAGACGGGGGACGTAATGAGCAGTTCTTC.

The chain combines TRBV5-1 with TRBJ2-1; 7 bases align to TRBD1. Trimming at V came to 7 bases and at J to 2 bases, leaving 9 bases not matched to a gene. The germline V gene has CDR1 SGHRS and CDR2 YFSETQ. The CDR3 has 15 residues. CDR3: CASCRDRPPYNEQFF. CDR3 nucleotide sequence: TGCGCCAGCTGCCGGGACAGACCACCCTACAATGAGCAGTTCTTC.

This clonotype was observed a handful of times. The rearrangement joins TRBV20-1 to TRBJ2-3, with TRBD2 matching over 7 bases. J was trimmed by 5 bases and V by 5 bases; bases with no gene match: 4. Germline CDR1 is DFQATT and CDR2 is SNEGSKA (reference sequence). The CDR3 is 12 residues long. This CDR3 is CSARRGKDTQYF. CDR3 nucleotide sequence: TGCAGTGCTCGGCGGGGGAAAGATACGCAGTATTTT.

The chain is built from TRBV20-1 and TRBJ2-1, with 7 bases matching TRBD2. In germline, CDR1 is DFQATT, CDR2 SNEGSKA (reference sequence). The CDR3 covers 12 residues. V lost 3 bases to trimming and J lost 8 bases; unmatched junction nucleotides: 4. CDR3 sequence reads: CSASQSGDEQFF. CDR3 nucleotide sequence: TGCAGTGCTAGTCAAAGCGGGGATGAGCAGTTCTTC.

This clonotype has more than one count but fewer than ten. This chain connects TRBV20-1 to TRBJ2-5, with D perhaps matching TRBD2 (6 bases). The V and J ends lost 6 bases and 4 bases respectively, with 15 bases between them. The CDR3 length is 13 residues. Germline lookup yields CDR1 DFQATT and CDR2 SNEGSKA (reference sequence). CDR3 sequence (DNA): TGCAGTGCGATCGGAGGGCCAGGAGAGACCCAGTACTTC. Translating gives CSAIGGPGETQYF.